The 26 T cell receptor beta chains reported below all come from one sample, sequenced in a study of cytomegalovirus exposure and HLA in healthy donors. Clones were sequenced by immunoSEQ multiplex PCR, and TCRdb holds only the in-frame ones, with some missing. The data contain some 310,000 clones, roughly 90% of them singletons. The sample consisted of PBMCs. These receptors all stem from a man aged 25 to 45 in good health and CMV-seronegative.

The rearrangement uses TRBV10-2 and TRBJ1-5; a weak D match, TRBD1 (5 bases). V gave up 8 bases and J gave up 1 base, with 12 bases separating them. The germline CDR1 and CDR2 sequences are WSHSY and SAAADI. The CDR3 contains 14 residues. The CDR3 sequence: CASGGAGSNQPQHF. The CDR3 nucleotides are TGCGCCAGCGGAGGGGCAGGGAGCAATCAGCCCCAGCATTTT.

The rearrangement links TRBV9 to TRBJ1-1; D remains unclear. With 4 bases removed from V and 8 bases from J, the gap between germline ends came to 21 bases. In germline, CDR1 is SGDLS, CDR2 YYNGEE. The CDR3 is 15 residues long. The CDR3 reads CASSLQGSGVGEAFF. The CDR3, as DNA: TGTGCCAGCAGCCTCCAAGGGAGTGGTGTTGGGGAAGCTTTCTTT.

The CDR3 DNA is TGTGCCAGTAGTATCCCACAGGGGGACGGGACGGGGCAGCCCCAGCATTTT. Translating it yields CASSIPQGDGTGQPQHF. J is TRBJ1-5 and V is TRBV19; 8 positions match TRBD1. The CDR3 has 17 residues. V trimming: 3 bases; J trimming: 7 bases; junction bases outside the gene matches: 14. Germline loops: CDR1 LNHDA, CDR2 SQIVND (reference sequence).

V usage is TRBV7-2 and J usage is TRBJ2-3, with D possibly TRBD2 on 6 matching bases. This CDR3 comprises 15 residues. The germline V gene has CDR1 SGHTA and CDR2 FQGNSA. V lost 6 bases and J lost 2, with 15 bases in between. As DNA, the CDR3 is TGTGCCAGCAGGATCCCGGGACTTCACACAGATACGCAGTATTTT. This translates into CASRIPGLHTDTQYF.

CDR3 protein: CASSSRTGAGNTIYF. In DNA form, the CDR3 reads TGTGCCAGTAGTTCGCGGACAGGGGCTGGAAACACCATATATTTT. The gene calls are TRBV19 and TRBJ1-3, with TRBD1 matching 9 bases. V was pared by 5 bases and J by 2 bases, with 4 bases of the junction left unmatched. This CDR3 comprises 15 residues. Germline assignment: CDR1 LNHDA and CDR2 SQIVND (reference sequence).

The chain joins TRBV5-1 to TRBJ2-3, with D maybe TRBD2 (6 bases). Per germline, CDR1 SGHRS and CDR2 YFSETQ. This CDR3 region has 14 residues. V was cut by 4 bases and J by 2 bases, with 11 bases left in between. CDR3 in DNA: TGCGCCAGCAGCCCGGGGACTTTCACAGATACGCAGTATTTT. Translating gives CASSPGTFTDTQYF.

In DNA form, the CDR3 reads TGCGCCAGCAGTTCTAGCGGGGGAAAGACCCAGTACTTC. Translating it yields CASSSSGGKTQYF. The chain couples TRBV5-1 to TRBJ2-5, with 10 bases matching TRBD2. Germline assignment: CDR1 SGHRS and CDR2 YFSETQ. Trimming removed 5 bases from V and 6 bases from J; junction bases left unmatched: 4. The CDR3 sequence is 13 residues long.

J is TRBJ1-5 and V is TRBV2; D possibly corresponds to TRBD1 (5 bases). The CDR3 is 14 amino acids. Trimming removed 6 bases from V and 2 bases from J, with 11 bases in between. The germline V gene has CDR1 SNHLY and CDR2 FYNNEI. CDR3 loop: CASRDIVGNQPQHF. DNA for the CDR3: TGTGCCAGCAGGGACATTGTAGGCAATCAGCCCCAGCATTTT. Variable domain in full (rest from reference TRBV2 and TRBJ1-5): EPEVTQTPSHQVTQMGQEVILRCVPISNHLYFYWYRQILGQKVEFLVSFYNNEISEKSEIFDDQFSVERPDGSNFTLKIRSTKLEDSAMYFCASRDIVGNQPQHFGDGTRLSIL.

The chain has TRBV27 and TRBJ2-5; D uncertain. Germline CDR1 is MNHEY and CDR2 is SMNVEV (reference sequence). V shed 6 bases and J shed 3 bases, with 11 bases lying between them. CDR3 length: 13 amino acids. The CDR3 DNA reads as TGTGCCAGCAGCCACAACCTCGAAGAGACCCAGTACTTC. Protein: CASSHNLEETQYF.

The rearrangement links TRBV9 to TRBJ2-6, with unresolved D. Germline V gives CDR1 SGDLS, CDR2 YYNGEE. V was trimmed by 1 base and J by 0 bases, leaving 8 bases between them. The CDR3 extends over 16 amino acids. CDR3 DNA: TGTGCCAGCAGCGTAACAATAACCTCTGGGGCCAACGTCCTGACTTTC. Its translation: CASSVTITSGANVLTF.

The genes are TRBV4-1 and TRBJ2-4; 7 positions match TRBD2. The J segment lost 1 base and the V segment lost 0 bases, leaving 9 bases of the junction unmatched. Germline assignment: CDR1 MGHRA and CDR2 YSYEKL. CDR3 length: 18 residues. CDR3 in DNA: TGCGCCAGCAGCCAAGATCCCGGGGGAGGGCTGGCCAAAAACATTCAGTACTTC. This gives the protein CASSQDPGGGLAKNIQYF.

J is TRBJ1-3 and V is TRBV5-1; the D gene is possibly TRBD1 (6 bases). Germline CDR1 reads SGHRS; CDR2 reads YFSETQ. CDR3 length equals 15 residues. V lost 4 bases, J lost 4 bases, and 15 bases lay in between. Here the CDR3 reads CASSLGQTEGNTIYF. As DNA, the CDR3 is TGCGCCAGCAGCCTGGGACAAACGGAAGGAAACACCATATATTTT.

This chain connects TRBV19 to TRBJ1-1, with 11 nucleotides matching TRBD1. J gave up 0 bases and V 8 bases, and 5 bases lay outside the gene matches. The CDR3 contains 15 residues. Germline loops: CDR1 LNHDA, CDR2 SQIVND (reference sequence). In nucleotides, the CDR3 is TGTGCCAGTCTCCGGACAGGGGGCGTGAACACTGAAGCTTTCTTT. It translates to CASLRTGGVNTEAFF.

The chain carries TRBV19 and TRBJ2-3; 12 bases are shared with TRBD2. V lost 4 bases and J lost 8; bases outside the gene matches: 10. CDR1 is LNHDA and CDR2 is SQIVND in the germline V gene (reference sequence). The CDR3 covers 16 residues. CDR3 amino acids: CASSTSSGGALGTQYF. The CDR3 nucleotides are TGTGCCAGTAGTACCTCTAGCGGGGGGGCGCTTGGTACGCAGTATTTT. The full variable domain, with the rest looked up from reference TRBV19 and TRBJ2-3, is DGGITQSPKYLFRKEGQNVTLSCEQNLNHDAMYWYRQDPGQGLRLIYYSQIVNDFQKGDIAEGYSVSREKKESFPLTVTSAQKNPTAFYLCASSTSSGGALGTQYFGPGTRLTVL.

This clone was found once. The V gene is TRBV27, the J gene TRBJ1-4; a possible D gene is TRBD1 (5 bases). The CDR3 has 13 residues. CDR1 is MNHEY, CDR2 SMNVEV, per germline (reference sequence). V was clipped by 6 bases and J by 6 bases, with 11 bases between them. The CDR3 loop is CASRASGHEKLFF. The CDR3 DNA reads TGTGCCAGCAGGGCGTCAGGGCATGAAAAACTGTTTTTT.

The rearrangement uses TRBV5-4 and TRBJ2-5, with 11 bases matching TRBD1. This CDR3 has 15 residues. After removal of 3 bases from V and 4 bases from J, the junction contained 5 bases not matched to a gene. Germline CDR1 is SGHNT and CDR2 is YYREEE (reference sequence). The CDR3 reads CASSWTGGGGETQYF. CDR3 bases: TGTGCCAGCAGCTGGACAGGGGGCGGCGGAGAGACCCAGTACTTC. Supplemented by reference TRBV5-4 and TRBJ2-5, the full variable domain reads ETGVTQSPTHLIKTRGQQVTLRCSSQSGHNTVSWYQQALGQGPQFIFQYYREEENGRGNFPPRFSGLQFPNYSSELNVNALELDDSALYLCASSWTGGGGETQYFGPGTRLLVL.

This chain joins TRBV6-5 and TRBJ1-5; D gene unclear. V lost 0 bases and J 3 bases, leaving 9 bases between the germline ends. Germline CDR1 is MNHEY and CDR2 is SVGAGI. The CDR3 has 15 amino acids. Written as DNA, the CDR3 is TGTGCCAGCAGTTACTCGCGACTGCTCAATCAGCCCCAGCATTTT. Its protein is CASSYSRLLNQPQHF.

The chain employs TRBV7-9 and TRBJ1-2; D is unresolved. Trimming took 8 bases from V and 6 from J, leaving 19 bases between them. Per germline, CDR1 SEHNR and CDR2 FQNEAQ (reference sequence). The CDR3 totals 14 residues. The CDR3 DNA follows: TGTGCCAGCGGCTCCCACACTCTCGGAGATGGCTACACCTTC. It translates to CASGSHTLGDGYTF.

This clone was recorded only once. This rearrangement joins TRBV6-1 to TRBJ2-5, with TRBD1 matching 8 bases. This CDR3 is 15 amino acids long. The junction had 19 bases not matched to a gene; V was cut back by 6 bases and J by 13 bases. CDR1 and CDR2 from the germline V gene are MNHNS and SASEGT. The CDR3 nucleotides read TGTGCCAGCAGCCGTCGTGGACAGGGAATACTCTTGGGGTACTTC. Residues: CASSRRGQGILLGYF.

This chain joins TRBV5-6 and TRBJ1-1; 8 bases agree with TRBD1. With V trimmed by 4 bases and J by 4 bases, 9 bases remained unmatched. Germline V gene lookup returns CDR1 SGHDT and CDR2 YYEEEE. The CDR3 length is 15 residues. The CDR3 DNA sequence: TGTGCCAGCAGCACCTTGGACAGGGTCGGCACTGAAGCTTTCTTT. Translated, it gives CASSTLDRVGTEAFF.

The CDR3 DNA reads TGTGCCAGCAGTTTATCGCCGGGACAGCCCATGAACACTGAAGCTTTCTTT. Translating it yields CASSLSPGQPMNTEAFF. The J gene is TRBJ1-1, the V gene TRBV27, with TRBD1 identical over 7 bases. The germline V gene encodes CDR1 MNHEY and CDR2 SMNVEV (reference sequence). There are 17 residues in the CDR3. With V trimmed by 0 bases and J by 0 bases, 7 bases remained unmatched.

The J gene is TRBJ1-1, the V gene TRBV7-9; maybe TRBD1 (5 bases). Germline CDR1 SEHNR, CDR2 FQNEAQ (reference sequence). Trimming pared 9 bases from V and 7 bases from J, leaving 9 bases between. The CDR3 extends over 10 amino acids. In nucleotides, the CDR3 is TGTGCCAGTCAGGGAAGTGAAGCTTTCTTT. This translates into CASQGSEAFF.

About this clone: Other DNA sequences of this sample code for an identical CDR3. The V gene is TRBV11-2, the J gene TRBJ2-5; D ambiguous. Germline V CDR1 and CDR2: SGHAT, FQNNGV. The CDR3 loop spans 11 amino acids. V lost 1 base, J lost 5 bases, and 2 bases lay in between. CDR3 sequence reads: CASSLAETQYF. CDR3 bases: TGTGCCAGCAGCTTAGCGGAGACCCAGTACTTC.

This rearrangement joins TRBV5-1 to TRBJ2-1; D remains unclear. The V gene lost 1 base and the J gene lost 5 bases, with 4 bases spanning the gap. This CDR3 region has 12 residues. Per the germline V gene, CDR1 is SGHRS and CDR2 is YFSETQ. The CDR3 DNA reads as TGCGCCAGCAGCTTGAGCGACAATGAGCAGTTCTTC. Translated: CASSLSDNEQFF. Full variable domain (rest looked up from reference TRBV5-1 and TRBJ2-1): KAGVTQTPRYLIKTRGQQVTLSCSPISGHRSVSWYQQTPGQGLQFLFEYFSETQRNKGNFPGRFSGRQFSNSRSEMNVSTLELGDSALYLCASSLSDNEQFFGPGTRLTVL.

This CDR3 reads CASSDRTGAKNIQYF. The CDR3 coding sequence is TGCGCCAGCAGTGACCGGACAGGGGCAAAAAACATTCAGTACTTC. V usage is TRBV10-2 and J usage is TRBJ2-4; 9 bases fit TRBD1. Germline V gene sequence: CDR1 WSHSY, CDR2 SAAADI. V shed 3 bases, J shed 4 bases, and the junction held 4 bases outside the gene matches. The CDR3 consists of 15 residues.

This rearrangement joins TRBV6-5 to TRBJ1-1, with 9 bases aligning to TRBD1. V lost 6 bases and J lost 4; bases outside the gene matches: 9. Germline-derived CDR1 and CDR2 are MNHEY and SVGAGI. The CDR3 has 15 amino acids. Written as DNA, the CDR3 is TGTGCCAGCAGCTCCGGGACAGGGTATGTCACTGAAGCTTTCTTT. This sequence encodes CASSSGTGYVTEAFF.